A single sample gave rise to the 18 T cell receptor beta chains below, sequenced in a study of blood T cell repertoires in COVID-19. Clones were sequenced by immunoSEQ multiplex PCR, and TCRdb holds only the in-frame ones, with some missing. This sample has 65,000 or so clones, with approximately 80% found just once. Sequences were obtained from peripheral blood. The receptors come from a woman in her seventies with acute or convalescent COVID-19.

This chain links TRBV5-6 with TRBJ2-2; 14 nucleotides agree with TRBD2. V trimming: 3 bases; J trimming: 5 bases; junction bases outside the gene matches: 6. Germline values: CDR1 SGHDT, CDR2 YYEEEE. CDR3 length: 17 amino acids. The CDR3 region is CASSWGLAGDGTGELFF. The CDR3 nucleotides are TGTGCCAGCAGCTGGGGACTAGCGGGAGATGGGACCGGGGAGCTGTTTTTT.

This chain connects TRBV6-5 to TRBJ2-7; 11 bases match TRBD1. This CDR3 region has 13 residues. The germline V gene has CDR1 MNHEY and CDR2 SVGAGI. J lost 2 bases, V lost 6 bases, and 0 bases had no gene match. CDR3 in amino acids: CASRGQGAYEQYF. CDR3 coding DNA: TGTGCCAGCAGGGGACAGGGGGCCTACGAGCAGTACTTC.

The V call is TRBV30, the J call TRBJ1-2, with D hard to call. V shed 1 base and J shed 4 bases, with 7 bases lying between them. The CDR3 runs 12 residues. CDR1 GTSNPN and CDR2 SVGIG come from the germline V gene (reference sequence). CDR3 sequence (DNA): TGTGCCTGGAGTGGTCAGTCCTATGGCTACACCTTC. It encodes CAWSGQSYGYTF.

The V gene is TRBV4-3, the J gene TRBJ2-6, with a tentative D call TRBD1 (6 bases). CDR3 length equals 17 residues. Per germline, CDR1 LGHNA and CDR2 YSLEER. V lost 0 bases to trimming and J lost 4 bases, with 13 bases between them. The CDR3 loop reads CASSQEAGAHGANVLTF. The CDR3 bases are TGCGCCAGCAGCCAAGAGGCAGGGGCCCACGGGGCCAACGTCCTGACTTTC.

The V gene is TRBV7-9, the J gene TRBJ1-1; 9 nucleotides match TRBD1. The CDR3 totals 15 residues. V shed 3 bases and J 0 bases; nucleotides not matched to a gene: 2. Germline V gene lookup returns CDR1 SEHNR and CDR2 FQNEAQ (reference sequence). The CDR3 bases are TGTGCCAGCAGCTTGGGACAGGGAATGAACACTGAAGCTTTCTTT. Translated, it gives CASSLGQGMNTEAFF.

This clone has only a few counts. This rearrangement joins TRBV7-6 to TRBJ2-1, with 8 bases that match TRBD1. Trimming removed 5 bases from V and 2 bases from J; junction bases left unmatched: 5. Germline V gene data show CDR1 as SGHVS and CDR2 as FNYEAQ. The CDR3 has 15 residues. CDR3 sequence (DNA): TGTGCCAGCAGCCGCGGACAGGGAGCCTACAATGAGCAGTTCTTC. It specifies CASSRGQGAYNEQFF.

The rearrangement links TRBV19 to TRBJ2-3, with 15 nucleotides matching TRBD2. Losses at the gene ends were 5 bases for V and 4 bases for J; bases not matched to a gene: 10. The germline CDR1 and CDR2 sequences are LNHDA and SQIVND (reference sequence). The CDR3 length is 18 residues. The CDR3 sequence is CASSRWPGLAGGADTQYF. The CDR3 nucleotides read TGTGCCAGTAGTCGTTGGCCGGGACTAGCGGGAGGCGCAGATACGCAGTATTTT.

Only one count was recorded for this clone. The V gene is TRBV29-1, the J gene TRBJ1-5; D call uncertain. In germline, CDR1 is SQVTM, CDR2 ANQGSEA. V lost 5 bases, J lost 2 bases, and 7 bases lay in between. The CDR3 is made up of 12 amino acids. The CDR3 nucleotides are TGCAGCGTTCAGGAGGGCAATCAGCCCCAGCATTTT. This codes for CSVQEGNQPQHF.

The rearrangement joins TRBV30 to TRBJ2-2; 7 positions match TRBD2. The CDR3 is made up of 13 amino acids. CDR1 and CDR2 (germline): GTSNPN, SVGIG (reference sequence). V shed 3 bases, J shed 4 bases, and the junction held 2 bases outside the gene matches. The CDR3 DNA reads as TGTGCCTGGAGCGGGGGGTTCACCGGGGAGCTGTTTTTT. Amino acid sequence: CAWSGGFTGELFF.

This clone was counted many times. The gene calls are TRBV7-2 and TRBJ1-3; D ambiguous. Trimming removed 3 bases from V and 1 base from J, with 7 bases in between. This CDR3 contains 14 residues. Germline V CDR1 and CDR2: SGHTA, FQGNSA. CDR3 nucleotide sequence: TGTGCCAGCAGCTTTGCGAGTTCTGGAAACACCATATATTTT. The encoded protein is CASSFASSGNTIYF.

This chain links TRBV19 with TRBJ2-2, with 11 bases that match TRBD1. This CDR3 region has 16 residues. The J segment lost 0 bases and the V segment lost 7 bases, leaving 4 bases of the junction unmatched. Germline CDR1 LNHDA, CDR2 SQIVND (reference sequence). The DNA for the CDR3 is TGTGCCAGTAATCCGGGACAGGGGGCGAACACCGGGGAGCTGTTTTTT. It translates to CASNPGQGANTGELFF.

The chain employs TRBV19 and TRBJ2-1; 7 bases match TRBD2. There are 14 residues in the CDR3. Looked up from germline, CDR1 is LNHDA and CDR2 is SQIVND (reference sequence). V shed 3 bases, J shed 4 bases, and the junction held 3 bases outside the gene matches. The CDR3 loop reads CASSMSGGYNEQFF. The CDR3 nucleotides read TGTGCCAGTAGTATGTCGGGGGGTTACAATGAGCAGTTCTTC.

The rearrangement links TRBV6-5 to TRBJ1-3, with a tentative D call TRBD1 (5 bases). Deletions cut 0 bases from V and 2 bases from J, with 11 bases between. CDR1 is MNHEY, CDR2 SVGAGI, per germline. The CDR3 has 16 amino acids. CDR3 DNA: TGTGCCAGCAGTTACTCAAGATGGGGCCCTGGAAACACCATATATTTT. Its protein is CASSYSRWGPGNTIYF.

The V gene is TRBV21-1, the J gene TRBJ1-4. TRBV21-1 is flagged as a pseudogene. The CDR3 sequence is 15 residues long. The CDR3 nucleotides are TGTGCCAGCAGCCTAGGGTCTACCGGAGGGGAAAAACTGTTTTTT. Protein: CASSLGSTGGEKLFF.

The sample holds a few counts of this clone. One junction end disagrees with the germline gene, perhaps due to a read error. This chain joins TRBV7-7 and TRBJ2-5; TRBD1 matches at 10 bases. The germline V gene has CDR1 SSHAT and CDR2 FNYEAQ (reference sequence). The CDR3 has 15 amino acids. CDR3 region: CASSQGQGYSETQYF. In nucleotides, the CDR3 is TGTGCTAGCAGCCAGGGACAGGGGTATTCAGAGACCCAGTACTTC.

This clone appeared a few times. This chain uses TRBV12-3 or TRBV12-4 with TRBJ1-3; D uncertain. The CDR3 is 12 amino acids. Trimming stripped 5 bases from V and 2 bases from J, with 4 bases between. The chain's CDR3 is CASSQAGNTIYF. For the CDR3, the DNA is TGTGCCAGCAGTCAGGCTGGAAACACCATATATTTT.

The CDR3 protein is CASSQFRDSSSYGYTF. DNA for the CDR3: TGCGCCAGCAGCCAGTTCCGGGACAGCAGCAGCTATGGCTACACCTTC. The chain carries TRBV4-1 and TRBJ1-2; 7 nucleotides align to TRBD1. CDR3 length: 16 amino acids. CDR1 and CDR2 (germline): MGHRA, YSYEKL. The J segment lost 4 bases and the V segment lost 3 bases, leaving 11 bases of the junction unmatched.

This CDR3 reads CASSLVAGESAFF. The CDR3 DNA is TGTGCCAGCAGCTTGGTGGCAGGGGAGTCGGCTTTCTTT. The rearrangement joins TRBV5-4 to TRBJ1-1, with D tentatively TRBD1 (6 bases). The germline CDR1 and CDR2 sequences are SGHNT and YYREEE (reference sequence). The CDR3 is 13 residues long. The V and J ends lost 0 bases and 11 bases respectively, with 14 bases between them.